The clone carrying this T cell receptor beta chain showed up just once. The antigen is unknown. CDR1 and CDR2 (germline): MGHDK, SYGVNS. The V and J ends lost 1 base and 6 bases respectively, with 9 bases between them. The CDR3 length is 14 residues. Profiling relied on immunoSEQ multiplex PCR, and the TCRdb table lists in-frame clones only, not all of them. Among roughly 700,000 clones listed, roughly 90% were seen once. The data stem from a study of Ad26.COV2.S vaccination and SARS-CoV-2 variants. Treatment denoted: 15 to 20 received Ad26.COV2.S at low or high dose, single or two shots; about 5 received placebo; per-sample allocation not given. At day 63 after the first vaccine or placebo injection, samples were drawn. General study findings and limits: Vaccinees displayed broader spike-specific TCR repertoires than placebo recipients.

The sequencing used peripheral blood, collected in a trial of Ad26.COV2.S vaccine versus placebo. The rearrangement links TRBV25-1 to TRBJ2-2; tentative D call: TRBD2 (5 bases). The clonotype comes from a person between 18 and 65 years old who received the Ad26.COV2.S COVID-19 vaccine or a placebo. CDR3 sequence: CASSESEVAGELFF. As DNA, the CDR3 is TGTGCCAGCAGTGAATCGGAGGTGGCCGGGGAGCTGTTTTTT.